This is a list of T cell receptor beta chains from one sample in a study of cytomegalovirus exposure and HLA in healthy donors. Data came from immunoSEQ multiplex PCR; TCRdb stores just in-frame clones and leaves some out. In all, the sample yields approximately 130,000 clones. Material for sequencing was PBMCs. The origin of the receptors is a woman in her sixties in good health and CMV-seronegative. CDR3s include the opening cysteine and the closing phenylalanine or tryptophan. Fields, in order: D gene, V gene, J gene, CDR3 protein, CDR3 DNA. A D gene is named only where the DNA matches it firmly.

TRBD1	TRBV28	TRBJ1-1	CASNDGQGDTEAFF	TGTGCCAGCAATGACGGGCAGGGGGACACTGAAGCTTTCTTT
TRBD2	TRBV27	TRBJ2-7	CASSSLPPLAGISYEQYF	TGTGCCAGCAGTTCCCTCCCCCCCCTAGCGGGAATCTCTTACGAGCAGTACTTC
.	TRBV7-2	TRBJ1-6	CASSSNNSPLHF	TGTGCCAGCAGCTCTAATAATTCACCCCTCCACTTT
.	TRBV5-1	TRBJ2-4	CASSDTSTKNIQYF	TGCGCCAGCAGCGACACTAGCACAAAAAACATTCAGTACTTC
.	TRBV6-1	TRBJ1-6	CASSLIRGPSPLHF	TGTGCCAGCAGTTTGATCAGGGGTCCTTCACCCCTCCACTTT
.	TRBV5-1	TRBJ1-1	CASSLGGQGRNTEAFF	TGCGCCAGCAGCTTGGGAGGTCAGGGCCGGAACACTGAAGCTTTCTTT
TRBD2	TRBV10-3	TRBJ2-5	CAISEPNSGGAVTQYF	TGTGCCATCAGTGAGCCCAATAGCGGGGGGGCCGTGACCCAGTACTTC
.	TRBV4-1	TRBJ1-3	CASSQDLGRTRDTIYF	TGCGCCAGCAGCCAAGATTTGGGCAGGACCAGGGACACCATATATTTT
.	TRBV28	TRBJ2-6	CASSFLDSYSGANVLTF	TGTGCCAGCAGTTTCCTCGACAGCTACTCTGGGGCCAACGTCCTGACTTTC
TRBD2	TRBV7-9	TRBJ2-3	CASSPLLAGGISF	TGTGCCAGCAGCCCACTACTAGCGGGGGGGATCAGTTTT
.	TRBV6-1	TRBJ2-5	CASSEAARDIQETQYF	TGTGCCAGCAGTGAAGCGGCCAGGGACATACAAGAGACCCAGTACTTC
.	TRBV11-2	TRBJ2-7	CASSLGLQGDEQYF	TGTGCCAGCAGCTTAGGCCTTCAGGGCGACGAGCAGTACTTC
.	TRBV18	TRBJ2-2	CASSPGTSNTGELFF	TGTGCCAGCTCACCGGGGACATCGAACACCGGGGAGCTGTTTTTT
.	TRBV7-6	TRBJ2-7	CASSTTESSYEQYF	TGTGCCAGCAGCACGACAGAGAGCTCCTACGAGCAGTACTTC
TRBD2	TRBV27	TRBJ2-7	CASSRMPTSGSGFLF	TGTGCCAGCAGTCGAATGCCCACTAGCGGGAGTGGTTTCCTCTTC
TRBD1	TRBV2	TRBJ1-2	CASNPHPGQGRYGYTF	TGTGCCAGCAATCCCCATCCGGGACAGGGCCGCTATGGCTACACCTTC
.	TRBV5-6	TRBJ2-7	CASWAPGLTTYEQYF	TGTGCCAGCTGGGCGCCGGGACTTACAACCTACGAGCAGTACTTC
.	TRBV4-1	TRBJ2-4	CASSQDGRSEGIQYF	TGCGCCAGCAGCCAAGATGGGCGCTCAGAAGGCATTCAGTACTTC
.	TRBV5-1	TRBJ1-1	CASSFGWEGMNTEAFF	TGCGCCAGCAGCTTTGGGTGGGAGGGGATGAACACTGAAGCTTTCTTC
.	TRBV11-2	TRBJ1-1	CASSFDDRLYTEAFF	TGTGCCAGCAGCTTCGACGACAGGTTGTACACTGAAGCTTTCTTT
TRBD1	TRBV6-5	TRBJ1-1	CASSSQQGVNTEAFF	TGTGCCAGCAGTTCCCAACAGGGGGTGAACACTGAAGCTTTCTTT
.	TRBV5-1	TRBJ2-2	CASSSAESNTGELFF	TGCGCCAGCAGCTCTGCGGAGTCGAACACCGGGGAGCTGTTTTTT
.	TRBV6-1	TRBJ1-5	CASSGNRVLNQPQHF	TGTGCCAGCAGTGGAAACCGGGTCCTTAATCAGCCCCAGCATTTT
TRBD1	TRBV5-1	TRBJ2-7	CASSLKGASYEQYF	TGCGCCAGCAGCTTGAAGGGGGCCTCCTACGAGCAGTACTTC
TRBD1	TRBV19	TRBJ1-5	CASSISTGWSKPQHF	TGTGCCAGTAGTATTTCGACAGGGTGGAGCAAGCCCCAGCATTTT